This entry is about one T cell receptor (beta chain). The germline V gene has CDR1 DFQATT and CDR2 SNEGSKA (reference sequence). With 0 bases removed from V and 5 bases from J, the gap between germline ends came to 19 bases. The CDR3 sequence is 16 residues long. Roughly 10 milliliters of peripheral blood were drawn from each donor into EDTA-treated tubes. The sample comes from a study of blood T cells in healthy people across ages. Together with a sample-barcoded 5' primer, a J-beta primer mix was included in a second PCR lasting roughly 6 to 12 cycles. TCRdb analysed the 5' RACE reads with MiXCR anew, one entry per CDR3 protein. The sample consists of 950,000 to 1,200,000 distinct CDR3 sequences, less than 45% of them appearing once.

Source material: blood. The receptor comes from a man aged 18 to 30 in good health. The chain links TRBV20-1 to TRBJ2-5, with a possible D match to TRBD1 (7 bases). This CDR3 is CSARDLAGQWDETQYF. The CDR3, as DNA: TGCAGTGCTAGAGATCTCGCGGGACAGTGGGATGAGACCCAGTACTTC.